This is a list of T cell receptor beta chains from one sample in a study of T cell responses to AZD1222 COVID-19 vaccine. Data came from immunoSEQ multiplex PCR; TCRdb stores just in-frame clones and leaves some out. The table has 150,000 or so clones, 80% to 95% seen once. The material sequenced was peripheral blood, taken 28 days after the second AZD1222 dose. The receptors come from an adult who received the AZD1222 COVID-19 vaccine. Each CDR3 is given with its conserved first and last residue. The D gene is left open where the match is weak. Clone size is given for some rows only: seen once, a few or many times, or a class if the clone is expanded.

TRBV6-2/TRBV6-3	NA	TRBJ1-5	NA	CASSYVRGSNQPQHF	TGTGCCAGCAGTTACGTGCGGGGTAGCAATCAGCCCCAGCATTTT
TRBV6-5	NA	TRBJ2-7	once	CASSYGSGVEQYF	TGTGCCAGCAGTTACGGGTCAGGGGTCGAGCAGTACTTC
TRBV4-2	NA	TRBJ2-7	NA	CASSQRYEQYF	TGTGCCAGCAGCCAGCGCTACGAGCAGTACTTC
TRBV30	NA	TRBJ1-2	NA	CAWTRTATYNGYTF	TGTGCCTGGACCAGGACAGCAACCTATAATGGCTACACCTTC
TRBV7-2	NA	TRBJ2-3	once	CASSLGLAADTQYF	TGTGCCAGCAGCTTAGGCCTAGCAGCAGATACGCAGTATTTT
TRBV27	TRBD1	TRBJ1-6	NA	CASRDDRGDSPLHF	TGTGCCAGCAGGGATGACAGGGGAGATTCACCCCTCCACTTT
TRBV11-2	NA	TRBJ2-2	NA	CASSVPGTISGRSTGELFF	TGTGCCAGCAGCGTACCCGGGACCATCAGTGGCCGGAGTACCGGGGAGCTGTTTTTT
TRBV28	TRBD2	TRBJ2-7	NA	CASSLWASGRYEQYF	TGTGCCAGCAGTTTATGGGCTAGCGGGCGCTACGAGCAGTACTTC
TRBV28	TRBD1	TRBJ1-4	NA	CASRPPTGQFNEKLFF	TGTGCCAGCAGGCCTCCCACGGGACAGTTTAATGAAAAACTGTTTTTT
TRBV7-6	TRBD1	TRBJ1-3	NA	CASSLGPTGAGGNTIYF	TGTGCCAGCAGCTTAGGCCCCACAGGGGCCGGTGGAAACACCATATATTTT
TRBV5-4	NA	TRBJ1-4	NA	CASSRGTNEKLFF	TGTGCCAGCAGCCGGGGGACTAATGAAAAACTGTTTTTT
TRBV5-4	NA	TRBJ1-4	NA	CASSSNEKLFF	TGTGCCAGCAGCTCGAATGAAAAACTGTTTTTT
TRBV28	NA	TRBJ1-5	once	CASTISNQPQHF	TGTGCCAGCACGATAAGCAATCAGCCCCAGCATTTT
TRBV29-1	TRBD1	TRBJ2-2	once	CSGQGGTGELFF	TGCAGCGGACAGGGCGGCACCGGGGAGCTGTTTTTT
TRBV7-3	TRBD1	TRBJ2-7	NA	CASSLIGQGASEQYF	TGTGCCAGCAGCTTAATCGGACAGGGGGCGTCCGAGCAGTACTTC
TRBV7-3	NA	TRBJ2-7	NA	CASSVPGTPGEQYF	TGTGCCAGCAGCGTACCCGGGACTCCGGGCGAGCAGTACTTC
TRBV18	TRBD1	TRBJ1-6	NA	CASSPQGQGGSPLHF	TGTGCCAGCTCACCACAGGGACAGGGGGGTTCACCCCTCCACTTT
TRBV6-5	TRBD1	TRBJ1-2	NA	CASSRGGGYGYTF	TGTGCCAGCAGCCGAGGGGGCGGCTATGGCTACACCTTC
TRBV7-9	TRBD2	TRBJ2-1	NA	CASSLRLAGIHEQFF	TGTGCCAGCAGCTTAAGGCTAGCGGGGATTCATGAGCAGTTCTTC
TRBV9	NA	TRBJ2-3	NA	CASSVVPSASREDTQYF	TGTGCCAGCAGCGTAGTCCCGAGTGCCTCGAGGGAGGATACGCAGTATTTT
TRBV6-5	NA	TRBJ2-3	NA	CASSRGILGTDTQYF	TGTGCCAGCAGTAGGGGGATATTGGGTACAGATACGCAGTATTTT
TRBV7-2	NA	TRBJ2-2	NA	CASSLSGGPTGELFF	TGTGCCAGCAGCTTATCTGGGGGCCCCACCGGGGAGCTGTTTTTT
TRBV6-5	NA	TRBJ2-7	NA	CASSFRDIGYEQYF	TGTGCCAGCAGTTTCCGGGACATAGGCTACGAGCAGTACTTC
TRBV6-5	TRBD2	TRBJ2-2	NA	CASSSTSAAGELFF	TGTGCCAGCAGTTCTACTAGCGCGGCCGGGGAGCTGTTTTTT
TRBV5-6	NA	TRBJ2-1	NA	CASSPTGRINEQFF	TGTGCCAGCAGCCCCACAGGACGGATCAATGAGCAGTTCTTC